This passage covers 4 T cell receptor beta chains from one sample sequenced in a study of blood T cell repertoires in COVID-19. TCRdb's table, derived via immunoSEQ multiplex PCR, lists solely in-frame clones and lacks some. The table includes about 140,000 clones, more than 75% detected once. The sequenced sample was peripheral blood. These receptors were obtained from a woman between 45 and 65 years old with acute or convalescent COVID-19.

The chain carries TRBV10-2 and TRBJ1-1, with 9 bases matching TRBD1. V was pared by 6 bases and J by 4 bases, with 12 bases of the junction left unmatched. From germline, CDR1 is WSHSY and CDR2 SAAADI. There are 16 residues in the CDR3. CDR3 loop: CASRRQGGEWGTEAFF. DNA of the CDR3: TGCGCCAGCAGGAGACAGGGGGGTGAATGGGGCACTGAAGCTTTCTTT.

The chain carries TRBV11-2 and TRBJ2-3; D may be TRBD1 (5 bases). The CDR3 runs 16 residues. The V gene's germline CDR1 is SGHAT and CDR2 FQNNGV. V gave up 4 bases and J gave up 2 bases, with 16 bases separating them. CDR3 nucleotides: TGTGCCAGCAGCTCAGGGTCATTTTGGACCACAGATACGCAGTATTTT. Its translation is CASSSGSFWTTDTQYF.

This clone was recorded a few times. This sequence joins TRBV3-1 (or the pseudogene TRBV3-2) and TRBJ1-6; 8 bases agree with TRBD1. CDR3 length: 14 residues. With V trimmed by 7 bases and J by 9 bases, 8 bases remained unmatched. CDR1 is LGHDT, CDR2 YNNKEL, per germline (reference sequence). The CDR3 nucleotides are TGTGCCAGCACTACGACAGGGGATAGTTCACCCCTCCACTTT. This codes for CASTTTGDSSPLHF.

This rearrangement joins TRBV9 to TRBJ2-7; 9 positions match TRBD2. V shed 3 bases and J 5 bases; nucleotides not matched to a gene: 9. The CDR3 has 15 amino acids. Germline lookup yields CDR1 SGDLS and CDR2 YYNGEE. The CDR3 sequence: CASSAVAGEGDEQYF. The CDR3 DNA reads TGTGCCAGCAGCGCCGTAGCGGGGGAAGGAGACGAGCAGTACTTC.